A single TCR beta chain is shown here with its context. Its specificity is unknown. The sample belongs to a study of T cell repertoires in cytomegalovirus infection. The ends lost 8 bases at V and 3 bases at J; junction bases unmatched: 8. The germline V gene encodes CDR1 MNHEY and CDR2 SVGEGT. This CDR3 has 15 residues. General study points: CMV carriers with the relevant HLA were identified by cumulative public TCR beta family frequency. HLA-C-restricted CMV-specific TCR beta clonotypes prevailed in the ex vivo response.

MiXCR was run by TCRdb on the reads, yielding one entry per CDR3 protein. This sample has a few hundred thousand distinct CDR3 sequences; around 40% occur once, and the top ten carry 48%. The V call is TRBV6-2 or TRBV6-3, the J call TRBJ2-1; 9 nucleotides line up with TRBD2. This sequence originates from a human donor in good health (CMV status not recorded). Some clones in this sample may be carry-over from other donors' samples. The sample was cultured PBMCs, taken from culture after CMV antigen stimulation. CDR3 amino acids: CASLRGGGGYNEQFF. The DNA for the CDR3 is TGTGCCAGCTTAAGGGGCGGGGGGGGCTACAATGAGCAGTTCTTC.